This entry features one T cell receptor (beta chain) sequence. Antigen: not known. MiXCR, run by TCRdb on the reads, gives a single entry per CDR3 protein. Altogether 740,000 or so distinct CDR3 sequences are present, 35% being singletons, with the ten largest covering around 3%. This sample was included in a study of T cell repertoires in cytomegalovirus infection. Study overall: Public TCR beta signatures indicated both CMV infection and matching HLA type.

Whole-study findings and limits: Of the TCR beta families, the public ones yielded a cumulative frequency that identified carriers of CMV plus the relevant HLA. Clonotype analysis showed dominance of the ex vivo response by HLA-C-restricted CMV-specific TCR beta clonotypes.

CDR1 is MGHRA and CDR2 is YSYEKL in the germline V gene. The CDR3 loop spans 15 amino acids. The V and J ends lost 0 bases and 8 bases respectively, with 16 bases between them. Input material: PBMCs. The chain employs TRBV4-1 and TRBJ2-5; D might be TRBD2 (5 bases). This TCR was recovered from a human donor in good health (CMV status not recorded). Some clones in this sample may be carry-over from other donors' samples. CDR3 DNA sequence: TGCGCCAGCAGCCAAGAATTTGACAACGGGGTAACCCAGTACTTC. This translates into CASSQEFDNGVTQYF.